What follows is one T cell receptor beta chain and its context. This sample stems from a study of blood T cell repertoires in COVID-19. The V and J ends lost 4 bases and 7 bases, in that order; junction bases with no gene match: 13. Germline V CDR1 and CDR2: LGHDT, YNNKEL (reference sequence). This CDR3 is 18 amino acids long. In the source study's methods: Estimation of nucleated cell counts relied on the amplification of reference gene primers. Data came from immunoSEQ multiplex PCR; TCRdb stores just in-frame clones and leaves some out. V and J calls and clone size are given by that table; D and trimming were obtained from the DNA. This sample carries 120,000 to 150,000 clones, approximately 73% of them seen once, and the ten largest clones take 4.2%.

The receptor was derived from a man in his fifties or sixties with acute or convalescent COVID-19. Sample: peripheral blood. V gene TRBV3-1 (or the pseudogene TRBV3-2) combines with J gene TRBJ2-3; 14 nucleotides agree with TRBD2. CDR3 sequence: CASSPPGLAGGFKHTQYF. CDR3 nucleotides: TGTGCCAGCAGCCCCCCTGGACTAGCGGGAGGATTTAAGCATACGCAGTATTTT.